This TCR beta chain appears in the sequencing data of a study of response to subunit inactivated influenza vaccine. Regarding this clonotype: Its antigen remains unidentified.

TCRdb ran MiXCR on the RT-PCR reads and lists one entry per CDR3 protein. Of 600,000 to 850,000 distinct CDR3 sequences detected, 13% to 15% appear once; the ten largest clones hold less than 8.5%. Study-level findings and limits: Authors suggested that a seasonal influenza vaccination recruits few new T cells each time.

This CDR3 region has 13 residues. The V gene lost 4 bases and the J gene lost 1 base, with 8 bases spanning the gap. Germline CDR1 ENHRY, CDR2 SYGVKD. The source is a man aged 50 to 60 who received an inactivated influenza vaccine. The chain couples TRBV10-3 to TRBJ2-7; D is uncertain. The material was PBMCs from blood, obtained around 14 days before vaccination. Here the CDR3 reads CAISGTDSYEQYF. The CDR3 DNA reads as TGTGCCATCAGTGGGACGGATTCCTACGAGCAGTACTTC.